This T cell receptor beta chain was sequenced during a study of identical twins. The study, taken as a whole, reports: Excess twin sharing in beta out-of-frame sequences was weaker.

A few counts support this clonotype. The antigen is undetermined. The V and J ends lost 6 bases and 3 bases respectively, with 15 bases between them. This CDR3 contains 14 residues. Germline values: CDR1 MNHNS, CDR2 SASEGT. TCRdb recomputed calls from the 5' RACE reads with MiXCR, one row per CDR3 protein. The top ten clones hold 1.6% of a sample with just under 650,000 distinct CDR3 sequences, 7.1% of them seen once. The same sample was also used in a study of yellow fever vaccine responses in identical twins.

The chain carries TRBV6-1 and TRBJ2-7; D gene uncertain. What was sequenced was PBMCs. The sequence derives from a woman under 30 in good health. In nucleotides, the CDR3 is TGTGCCAGCAGAGCCCCGGGCCCAGTCTACGAGCAGTACTTC. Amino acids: CASRAPGPVYEQYF.